A selection of T cell receptor beta chains follows, all from one sample in a study of Ad26.COV2.S vaccination and SARS-CoV-2 variants. Data came from immunoSEQ multiplex PCR; TCRdb stores just in-frame clones and leaves some out. The sample has some 250,000 clones, 70% to 90% seen once. The sequencing here drew on peripheral blood, taken in a trial of Ad26.COV2.S vaccine versus placebo. All receptors derive from a person between 18 and 65 years old who received the Ad26.COV2.S COVID-19 vaccine or a placebo. CDR3s include the opening cysteine and the closing phenylalanine or tryptophan. The size field is filled for only some rows; it gives once, few, many or a size class.

CDR3 protein: CASSTRTGGVIPFF
clone size: NA
V gene: TRBV6-2/TRBV6-3
J gene: TRBJ1-1

CDR3 protein: CASRSLAGGLNEQFF
clone size: NA
V gene: TRBV11-2
J gene: TRBJ2-1

CDR3 protein: CATSDLLGTQYF
clone size: NA
V gene: TRBV24-1
J gene: TRBJ2-3

CDR3 protein: CASSPRGRVSDTQYF
clone size: NA
V gene: TRBV13
J gene: TRBJ2-3

CDR3 protein: CASSLIGGGSQETQYF
clone size: NA
V gene: TRBV5-1
J gene: TRBJ2-5

CDR3 protein: CASSPQGQGNEKLFF
clone size: NA
V gene: TRBV28
J gene: TRBJ1-4

CDR3 protein: CSVEPETGVQFF
clone size: NA
V gene: TRBV29-1
J gene: TRBJ2-1

CDR3 protein: CASSKVGGDDGYTF
clone size: NA
V gene: TRBV21-1
J gene: TRBJ1-2

CDR3 protein: CASSHSRLTNTEAFF
clone size: NA
V gene: TRBV5-1
J gene: TRBJ1-1

CDR3 protein: CASSLEMIAGTEAFF
clone size: NA
V gene: TRBV7-8
J gene: TRBJ1-1

CDR3 protein: CASSLGRLAGNTDTQYF
clone size: once
V gene: TRBV5-1
J gene: TRBJ2-3

CDR3 protein: CASSRLDRDRRYEQYF
clone size: NA
V gene: TRBV27
J gene: TRBJ2-7

CDR3 protein: CASSPLAGRTYEQYF
clone size: NA
V gene: TRBV19
J gene: TRBJ2-7

CDR3 protein: CASSLVGDTYNEQFF
clone size: NA
V gene: TRBV11-2
J gene: TRBJ2-1

CDR3 protein: CASSYPGTSGITDTQYF
clone size: NA
V gene: TRBV6-2/TRBV6-3
J gene: TRBJ2-3

CDR3 protein: CASSVPTPMNTGELFF
clone size: NA
V gene: TRBV19
J gene: TRBJ2-2

CDR3 protein: CASSPQGTSPLHF
clone size: NA
V gene: TRBV7-9
J gene: TRBJ1-6

CDR3 protein: CATSRDPDRDYEQYF
clone size: NA
V gene: TRBV15
J gene: TRBJ2-7

CDR3 protein: CASSLFHGNSYEQYF
clone size: few
V gene: TRBV7-2
J gene: TRBJ2-7

CDR3 protein: CASSSWAGQGDETQYF
clone size: NA
V gene: TRBV7-8
J gene: TRBJ2-5

CDR3 protein: CASSETSPGALAKNIQYF
clone size: NA
V gene: TRBV2
J gene: TRBJ2-4

CDR3 protein: CASSEVRGQGSNQPQHF
clone size: NA
V gene: TRBV6-1
J gene: TRBJ1-5

CDR3 protein: CASSRPGEGEQFF
clone size: NA
V gene: TRBV7-6
J gene: TRBJ2-1

CDR3 protein: CSGASADNEQFF
clone size: NA
V gene: TRBV29-1
J gene: TRBJ2-1

CDR3 protein: CASSWKGQSNYGYTF
clone size: NA
V gene: TRBV5-1
J gene: TRBJ1-2

CDR3 protein: CASSTPQGAVEKLFF
clone size: NA
V gene: TRBV7-9
J gene: TRBJ1-4

CDR3 protein: CASSQTEGNEQFF
clone size: NA
V gene: TRBV4-3
J gene: TRBJ2-1

CDR3 protein: CATSRDLGTRSNEQFF
clone size: NA
V gene: TRBV15
J gene: TRBJ2-1

CDR3 protein: CASSEGSSYSEAFF
clone size: many
V gene: TRBV6-4
J gene: TRBJ1-1

CDR3 protein: CASSLAGRVNEQFF
clone size: NA
V gene: TRBV7-8
J gene: TRBJ2-1

CDR3 protein: CASSAGLAGGRDTQYF
clone size: NA
V gene: TRBV9
J gene: TRBJ2-3

CDR3 protein: CASSPPVWTEESYGYTF
clone size: NA
V gene: TRBV5-4
J gene: TRBJ1-2

CDR3 protein: CATSDPRGGNTEAFF
clone size: once
V gene: TRBV24-1
J gene: TRBJ1-1

CDR3 protein: CASSPGQAAGELFF
clone size: NA
V gene: TRBV7-2
J gene: TRBJ2-2

CDR3 protein: CASSLDQGGGQEAFF
clone size: NA
V gene: TRBV11-2
J gene: TRBJ1-1

CDR3 protein: CASSLEGYGYTF
clone size: NA
V gene: TRBV7-2
J gene: TRBJ1-2

CDR3 protein: CASSLGSNYGYTF
clone size: NA
V gene: TRBV28
J gene: TRBJ1-2

CDR3 protein: CASRPGDSNQPQHF
clone size: NA
V gene: TRBV6-5
J gene: TRBJ1-5

CDR3 protein: CASSLSGGRSETQYF
clone size: NA
V gene: TRBV5-1
J gene: TRBJ2-5

CDR3 protein: CASSARWKNTEAFF
clone size: NA
V gene: TRBV21-1
J gene: TRBJ1-1